Presented here are 9 T cell receptor beta chains from one specimen sequenced in a study of blood T cell repertoires in COVID-19. Clones were read by immunoSEQ multiplex PCR, and TCRdb kept only the in-frame ones, dropping some. Of some 42,000 clones in the sample, roughly 90% were seen once. The source material was peripheral blood. Source of these receptors: a human donor in a cohort sampled during active COVID-19.

The chain is built from TRBV10-3 and TRBJ2-1; D might be TRBD1 (5 bases). Trimming stripped 1 base from V and 2 bases from J, with 12 bases between. This CDR3 spans 16 amino acids. The germline gives CDR1 ENHRY, CDR2 SYGVKD. The CDR3 sequence: CAISELQGLTYNEQFF. The CDR3 DNA follows: TGTGCCATCAGTGAGTTGCAGGGTTTGACCTACAATGAGCAGTTCTTC.

This clone was recorded once. Within the sample, other DNA sequences also encode this same CDR3. This CDR3 reads CASSQDRGTDTQYF. The CDR3 DNA is TGCGCCAGCAGCCAAGATAGGGGGACAGATACGCAGTATTTT. The V and J genes are TRBV4-1 and TRBJ2-3; TRBD1 might be the D (6 bases). Germline V gene lookup returns CDR1 MGHRA and CDR2 YSYEKL. This CDR3 contains 14 residues. V was pared by 0 bases and J by 3 bases, with 7 bases between.

The CDR3 reads CASSLEAWGEETQYF. The CDR3 DNA sequence: TGTGCCAGCAGCTTAGAAGCATGGGGGGAGGAGACCCAGTACTTC. The chain links TRBV7-8 to TRBJ2-5, with D perhaps TRBD2 (6 bases). Germline V gives CDR1 SGHVS, CDR2 FQNEAQ. The CDR3 runs to 15 residues. Trimming stripped 1 base from V and 5 bases from J, with 14 bases between.

The CDR3, as DNA: TGCGCCAGCAGCTTGGCCGGTCTAGCGGGGGGCGCATCCTACAATGAGCAGTTCTTC. Its translation is CASSLAGLAGGASYNEQFF. The gene calls are TRBV5-1 and TRBJ2-1, with TRBD2 matching 11 bases. Germline-derived CDR1 and CDR2 are SGHRS and YFSETQ. Trimming at V came to 0 bases and at J to 1 base, leaving 9 bases not matched to a gene. This CDR3 region has 19 residues.

This chain connects TRBV6-1 to TRBJ1-2; TRBD1 matches 9 bases. In germline, CDR1 is MNHNS, CDR2 SASEGT. The V segment lost 4 bases and the J segment 4 bases; nucleotides outside the gene matches: 13. CDR3 size: 17 residues. The CDR3 DNA is TGTGCCAGCAGTGTTGGGACAGGGTATGGATTTGGCTATGGCTACACCTTC. Amino acids: CASSVGTGYGFGYGYTF.

This chain connects TRBV27 to TRBJ2-3; a weak D match, TRBD1 (6 bases). The CDR3 is 18 residues long. CDR1 MNHEY and CDR2 SMNVEV come from the germline V gene (reference sequence). V gave up 2 bases and J gave up 1 base, with 19 bases separating them. The CDR3 DNA reads as TGTGCCAGCAGTTTAGTTTTGGGGGCTAACTTGCGCACAGATACGCAGTATTTT. Residues: CASSLVLGANLRTDTQYF.

On this clone: The DNA is left out, because the CDR3 cannot be placed on it with certainty; the CDR3 is given as TCRdb lists it. V usage is TRBV2 and J usage is TRBJ1-1. In germline, CDR1 is SNHLY, CDR2 FYNNEI. With termini counted, the CDR3 has 14 amino acids. The CDR3 loop reads CASSFGEGNTEAFF.

The chain has TRBV12-3 or TRBV12-4 and TRBJ1-2; D is uncertain. The length of the CDR3 is 13 residues. Trimming took off 7 bases at V and 8 bases at J, with 17 bases between the two ends. CDR3 sequence (DNA): TGTGCCAGCACCATTACGAACTCAGGAGGCTACACCTTC. Protein: CASTITNSGGYTF.

V gene TRBV12-5 combines with J gene TRBJ2-5, with D perhaps matching TRBD2 (5 bases). The CDR3 extends over 11 amino acids. Trimming removed 7 bases from V and 4 bases from J, with 7 bases in between. The germline gives CDR1 LGHNT, CDR2 FRNRAP. The CDR3 DNA is TGTGCTAGTGCTGCGGGAGAGACCCAGTACTTC. Translated: CASAAGETQYF. Combining the CDR3 with reference TRBV12-5 and TRBJ2-5 gives the whole variable domain DARVTQTPRHKVTEMGQEVTMRCQPILGHNTVFWYRQTMMQGLELLAYFRNRAPLDDSGMPKDRFSAEMPDATLATLKIQPSEPRDSAVYFCASAAGETQYFGPGTRLLVL.